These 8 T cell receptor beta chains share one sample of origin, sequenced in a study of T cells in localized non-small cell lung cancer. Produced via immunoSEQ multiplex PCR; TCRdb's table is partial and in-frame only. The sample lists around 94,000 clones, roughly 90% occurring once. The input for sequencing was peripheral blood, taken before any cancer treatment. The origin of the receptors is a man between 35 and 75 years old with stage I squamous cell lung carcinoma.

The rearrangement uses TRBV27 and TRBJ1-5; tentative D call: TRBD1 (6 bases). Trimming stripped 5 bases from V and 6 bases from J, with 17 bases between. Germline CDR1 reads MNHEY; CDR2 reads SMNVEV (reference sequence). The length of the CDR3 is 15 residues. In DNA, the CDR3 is TGTGCCAGCAGTCTCCGCAGGGGAGAGGGTCAGCCCCAGCATTTT. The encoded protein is CASSLRRGEGQPQHF.

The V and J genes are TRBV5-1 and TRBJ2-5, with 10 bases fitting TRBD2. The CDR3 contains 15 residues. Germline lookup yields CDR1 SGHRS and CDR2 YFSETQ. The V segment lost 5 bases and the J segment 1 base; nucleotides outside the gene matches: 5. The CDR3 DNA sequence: TGCGCCAGCAGGCGGCTAGCGGGGGTCCAAGAGACCCAGTACTTC. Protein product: CASRRLAGVQETQYF.

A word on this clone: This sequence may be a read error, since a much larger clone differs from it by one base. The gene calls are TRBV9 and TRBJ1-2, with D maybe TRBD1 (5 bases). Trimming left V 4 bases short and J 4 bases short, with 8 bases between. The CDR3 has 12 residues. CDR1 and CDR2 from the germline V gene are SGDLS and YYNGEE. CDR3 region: CASSPDSYGYTF. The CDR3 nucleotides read TGTGCCAGCAGCCCAGACAGCTATGGCTACACCTTC.

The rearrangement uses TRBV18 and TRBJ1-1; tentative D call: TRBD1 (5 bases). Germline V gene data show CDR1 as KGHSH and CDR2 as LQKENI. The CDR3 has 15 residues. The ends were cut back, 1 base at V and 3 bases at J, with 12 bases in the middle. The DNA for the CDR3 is TGTGCCAGCTCACCACTTGCCCAAGGGGACACTGAAGCTTTCTTT. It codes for CASSPLAQGDTEAFF.

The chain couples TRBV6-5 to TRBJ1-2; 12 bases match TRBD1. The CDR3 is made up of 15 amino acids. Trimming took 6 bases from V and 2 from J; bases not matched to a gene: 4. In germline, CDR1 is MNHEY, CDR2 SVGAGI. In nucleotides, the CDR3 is TGTGCCAGCAGACCTGGGACAGGGGGCAACTATGGCTACACCTTC. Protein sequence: CASRPGTGGNYGYTF.

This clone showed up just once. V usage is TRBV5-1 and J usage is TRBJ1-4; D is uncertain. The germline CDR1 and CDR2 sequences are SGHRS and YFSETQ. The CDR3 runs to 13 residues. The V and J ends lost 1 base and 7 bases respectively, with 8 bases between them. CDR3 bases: TGCGCCAGCAGCTTGAAGGCCCCTGAAAAACTGTTTTTT. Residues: CASSLKAPEKLFF.

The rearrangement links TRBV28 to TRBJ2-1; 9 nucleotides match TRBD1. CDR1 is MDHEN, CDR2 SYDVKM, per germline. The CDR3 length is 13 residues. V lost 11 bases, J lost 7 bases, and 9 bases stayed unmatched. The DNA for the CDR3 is TGTGCCGGAGGACAGGGGCGGGTTAATGAGCAGTTCTTC. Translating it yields CAGGQGRVNEQFF.

DNA of the CDR3: TGTGCCAGCAGTGAAGACGGGTGGGGAAACACCATATATTTT. Residues: CASSEDGWGNTIYF. The gene calls are TRBV6-1 and TRBJ1-3; no firm D call. Germline values: CDR1 MNHNS, CDR2 SASEGT. The length of the CDR3 is 14 residues. V lost 1 base and J lost 4, with 8 bases in between.